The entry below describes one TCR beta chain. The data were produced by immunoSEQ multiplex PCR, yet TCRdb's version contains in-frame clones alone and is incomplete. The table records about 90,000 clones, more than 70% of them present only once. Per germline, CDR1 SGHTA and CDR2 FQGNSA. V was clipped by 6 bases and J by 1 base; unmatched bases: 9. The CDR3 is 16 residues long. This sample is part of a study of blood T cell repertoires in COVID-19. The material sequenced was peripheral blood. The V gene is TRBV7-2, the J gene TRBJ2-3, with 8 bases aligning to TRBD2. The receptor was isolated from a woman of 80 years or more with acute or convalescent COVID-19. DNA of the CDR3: TGTGCCAGCAGTCTCGGGAGGGGTCTTGGCACAGATACGCAGTATTTT. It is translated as CASSLGRGLGTDTQYF.